The present TCR beta chain was sequenced within a study of T cell repertoires in cytomegalovirus infection (dated by TCRdb to about 2019). Regarding the complete study: Alongside well-studied HLA-B-restricted epitopes, the peptide stimulations were aimed at recently identified HLA-C-restricted CMV epitopes, whose presentation resists viral immunomodulation. Donor HLA type was relevant to the analysis, because carriage of CMV infection together with the matching HLA type was indicated by public TCR beta signatures.

Explained via the paper, the treatment or condition label denotes: in vitro stimulation with specific CMV peptide epitopes to enrich CMV-specific T cells. Sequencing instrument: Illumina HiSeq 1500. Through fastp at Q25 and MiXCR, TCRdb rebuilt clones from the public reads, retaining in-frame beta chains. Each record represents a unique CDR3 protein, reported with the most common genes and DNA among its rows. The sample table shows around 300,000 distinct CDR3 sequences, and 22% are seen once. The biggest ten clones account for roughly a fifth of the sample. This clonotype has more than one count but fewer than ten. The clone's antigen remains unknown. No quality values exist for individual bases; no much larger clone is one base distant. Measured from the cysteine to the phenylalanine, the CDR3 is 16 residues long. CDR3 DNA is the only sequence kept; it has 48 bases, read in frame from the first base. V is clipped by 4 bases and J by 4 bases, and the sequence between their germline boundaries is 19 bases long. CDR1 is given as SGHNT and CDR2 as YYREEE, both from the germline V gene (reference sequence).

Study-level results and caveats: In both this cohort and an independent roughly 350-donor cohort, the cumulative frequency of public TCR beta family members distinguished carriers of CMV infection plus the relevant HLA type. The ex vivo response was dominated by HLA-C-restricted CMV-specific TCR beta clonotypes, which also provided the single most frequent clonotype in two of eight donors.

The TCR originated in a human donor in good health (CMV status not recorded). Some clones in this sample may be carry-over from other donors' samples. This sample comprised cultured PBMCs, obtained from culture after CMV antigen stimulation. The chain couples TRBV5-4 to TRBJ2-3; the D gene is unclear. The bases read TGTGCCAGCAGCCCCCAGCTGAATGGCCTGTCAGATACGCAGTATTTT. Its protein product is CASSPQLNGLSDTQYF.